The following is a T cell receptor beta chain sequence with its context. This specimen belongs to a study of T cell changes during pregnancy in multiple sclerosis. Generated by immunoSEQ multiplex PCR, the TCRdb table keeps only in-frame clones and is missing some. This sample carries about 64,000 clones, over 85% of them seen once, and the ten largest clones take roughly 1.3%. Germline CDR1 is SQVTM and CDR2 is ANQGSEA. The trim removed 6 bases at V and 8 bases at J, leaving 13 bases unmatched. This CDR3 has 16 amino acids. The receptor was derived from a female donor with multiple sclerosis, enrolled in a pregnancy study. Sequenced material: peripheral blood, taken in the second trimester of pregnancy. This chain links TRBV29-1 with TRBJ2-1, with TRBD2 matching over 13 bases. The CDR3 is CSVFTSGRVAVHEQFF. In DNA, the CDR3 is TGCAGCGTCTTTACTAGCGGGAGGGTCGCTGTGCATGAGCAGTTCTTC.